The present T cell receptor beta chain was sequenced within a study of OX40 agonist ivuxolimab in advanced cancers. The repertoire was sequenced with immunoSEQ multiplex PCR; TCRdb's copy has only in-frame clones and lacks some. This sample has just over 45,000 clones, with around 94% found just once. V was cut by 2 bases and J by 1 base, with 9 bases left in between. Germline V gene data show CDR1 as MNHEY and CDR2 as SVGAGI. This CDR3 is 14 amino acids long. This receptor was taken from an adult with an advanced solid tumor such as melanoma, head and neck, liver or kidney cancer. The input for sequencing was CD4+ or CD8+ T cells sorted from blood, taken in a trial of the OX40 agonist ivuxolimab. The chain couples TRBV6-5 to TRBJ2-7; D unresolved. In nucleotides, the CDR3 is TGTGCCAGCAGTTACGACGTGGGGTCCTACGAGCAGTACTTC. This codes for CASSYDVGSYEQYF.